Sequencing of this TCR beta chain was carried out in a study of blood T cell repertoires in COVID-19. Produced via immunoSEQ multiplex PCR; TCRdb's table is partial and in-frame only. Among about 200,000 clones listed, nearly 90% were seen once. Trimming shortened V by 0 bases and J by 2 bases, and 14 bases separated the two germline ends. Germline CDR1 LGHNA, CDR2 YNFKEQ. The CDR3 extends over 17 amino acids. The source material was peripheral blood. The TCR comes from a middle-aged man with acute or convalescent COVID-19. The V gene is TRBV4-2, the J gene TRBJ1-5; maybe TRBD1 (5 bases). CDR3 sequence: CASSQEGGGEGNQPQHF. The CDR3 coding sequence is TGTGCCAGCAGCCAAGAAGGAGGAGGGGAGGGCAATCAGCCCCAGCATTTT.